The 30 T cell receptor beta chains reported below all come from one sample, sequenced in a study of patients and donors after allogeneic stem cell transplantation. TCRdb analysed the RT-PCR reads with MiXCR anew, one entry per CDR3 protein. The sample contains approximately 140,000 distinct CDR3 sequences, approximately 40% of which appear only once. The source material was blood, either unsorted or a sorted T cell fraction (not recorded which). These receptors originate from a human donor who was either an allogeneic HSCT recipient or a stem cell or donor lymphocyte infusion donor (not recorded which). It is not recorded whose cells these are; they may come from a transplant donor.

This rearrangement joins TRBV7-6 to TRBJ1-1, with TRBD1 identical over 9 bases. CDR3 length: 15 residues. V lost 6 bases, J lost 2 bases, and 7 bases stayed unmatched. In germline, CDR1 is SGHVS, CDR2 FNYEAQ. CDR3 loop: CASSSGTGTNTEAFF. The DNA for the CDR3 is TGTGCCAGCAGTTCCGGGACAGGGACAAACACTGAAGCTTTCTTT.

The rearrangement links TRBV6-2 or TRBV6-3 to TRBJ2-2; TRBD1 matches at 8 bases. The CDR3 contains 19 residues. V shed 2 bases and J 5 bases; nucleotides not matched to a gene: 16. Germline V lookup: CDR1 MNHEY, CDR2 SVGEGT. The CDR3 region has the DNA TGTGCCAGCAGTTACCATGATCCCGGGACAGGCGTGTCGACCGGGGAGCTGTTTTTT. Its protein is CASSYHDPGTGVSTGELFF.

V is TRBV20-1 and J is TRBJ1-1; the match to TRBD1 covers 9 bases. This CDR3 is built from 14 residues. V dropped 0 bases and J dropped 4; count of bases not matched to a gene: 3. Germline CDR1 is DFQATT and CDR2 is SNEGSKA (reference sequence). In DNA form, the CDR3 reads TGCAGTGCTAGAGATAGGACAGGGGCCACTGAAGCTTTCTTT. It specifies CSARDRTGATEAFF.

V and J are TRBV27 and TRBJ1-1; D remains unclear. The CDR3 consists of 13 residues. Germline-derived CDR1 and CDR2 are MNHEY and SMNVEV (reference sequence). Trimming took off 6 bases at V and 3 bases at J, with 11 bases between the two ends. CDR3 protein: CASSGSGDTEAFF. The CDR3 DNA reads TGTGCCAGCAGCGGAAGTGGGGACACTGAAGCTTTCTTT.

This chain uses TRBV7-3 with TRBJ1-4, with 9 bases lining up with TRBD1. Germline V gene sequence: CDR1 SGHTA, CDR2 FQGTGA. CDR3 length: 15 residues. The trim removed 6 bases at V and 5 bases at J, leaving 7 bases unmatched. CDR3 region: CASRPGTGINEKLFF. The CDR3 bases are TGTGCCAGCAGACCAGGGACAGGGATAAATGAAAAACTGTTTTTT. Drawing the rest from reference TRBV7-3 and TRBJ1-4, the complete variable domain is GAGVSQTPSNKVTEKGKYVELRCDPISGHTALYWYRQSLGQGPEFLIYFQGTGAADDSGLPNDRFFAVRPEGSVSTLKIQRTERGDSAVYLCASRPGTGINEKLFFGSGTQLSVL.

The chain employs TRBV6-5 and TRBJ1-5, with D possibly TRBD1 on 5 matching bases. CDR1 is MNHEY, CDR2 SVGAGI, per germline. This CDR3 region has 14 residues. Trimming pared 0 bases from V and 7 bases from J, leaving 10 bases between. CDR3 DNA sequence: TGTGCCAGCAGTTACTCGGGGCAGTCGCAGCCCCAGCATTTT. Translation: CASSYSGQSQPQHF.

This chain joins TRBV6-5 and TRBJ2-7; 10 bases map to TRBD1. The germline V gene encodes CDR1 MNHEY and CDR2 SVGAGI. The CDR3 runs 15 residues. V was clipped by 6 bases and J by 3 bases; unmatched bases: 8. The CDR3 reads CASRMGQGSFYEQYV. In DNA, the CDR3 is TGTGCCAGCAGGATGGGACAGGGGTCTTTCTACGAGCAGTACGTC.

The rearrangement links TRBV4-3 to TRBJ2-5; 11 bases are shared with TRBD2. The CDR3 length is 17 residues. The junction had 4 bases not matched to a gene; V was cut back by 1 base and J by 0 bases. Germline CDR1 reads LGHNA; CDR2 reads YSLEER. This CDR3 reads CASSQVASGGYQETQYF. DNA of the CDR3: TGCGCCAGCAGCCAAGTGGCTAGCGGGGGGTACCAAGAGACCCAGTACTTC.

A note on this clonotype: One end of the junction does not line up with germline, which may come from a read error. This chain connects TRBV7-9 to TRBJ1-1; D gene ambiguous. From germline, CDR1 is SEHNR and CDR2 FQNEAQ (reference sequence). This CDR3 contains 14 residues. The chain's CDR3 is CASSLALRTTEAFF. CDR3 bases: TGTGCCAGCAGCCTAGCCCTCAGGACCACTGAAGCTTTCTTT.

This chain uses TRBV12-3 or TRBV12-4 with TRBJ1-2; D is undetermined. V dropped 2 bases and J dropped 3 bases, with 22 bases sitting between them. CDR3 length: 18 residues. CDR3 in amino acids: CASSLSYQRTPGDYGYTF. CDR3 coding DNA: TGTGCCAGCAGTTTATCATATCAGAGAACCCCTGGGGACTATGGCTACACCTTC.

The chain joins TRBV7-9 to TRBJ1-1; D not resolved. The V gene's germline CDR1 is SEHNR and CDR2 FQNEAQ (reference sequence). Trimming cost V 1 base and J 4 bases, with 10 bases left between them. The CDR3 consists of 14 residues. Here the CDR3 reads CASSLGGKGTEAFF. CDR3 DNA: TGTGCCAGCAGCTTAGGAGGGAAAGGCACTGAAGCTTTCTTT. The full variable domain, in which reference TRBV7-9 and TRBJ1-1 provide the parts outside the CDR3, is DTGVSQNPRHKITKRGQNVTFRCDPISEHNRLYWYRQTLGQGPEFLTYFQNEAQLEKSRLLSDRFSAERPKGSFSTLEIQRTEQGDSAMYLCASSLGGKGTEAFFGQGTRLTVV.

The chain has TRBV4-3 and TRBJ2-5; no clear D gene. Germline CDR1 reads LGHNA; CDR2 reads YSLEER. The CDR3 extends over 13 amino acids. Trimming took off 0 bases at V and 3 bases at J, with 5 bases between the two ends. This CDR3 is CASSQEDEETQYF. In DNA form, the CDR3 reads TGCGCCAGCAGCCAAGAAGACGAAGAGACCCAGTACTTC.

The V and J genes are TRBV10-3 and TRBJ1-4, with D unclear. This CDR3 comprises 15 residues. V lost 4 bases to trimming and J lost 0 bases, with 9 bases between them. CDR1 and CDR2 (germline): ENHRY, SYGVKD. The CDR3 nucleotides are TGTGCCATCAGTGGTGGGATAGCAACTAATGAAAAACTGTTTTTT. Encoded protein: CAISGGIATNEKLFF.

The chain recombines TRBV24-1 with TRBJ2-1, with D perhaps matching TRBD1 or TRBD2 (6 bases each). The ends were cut back, 2 bases at V and 7 bases at J, with 20 bases in the middle. Per the germline V gene, CDR1 is KGHDR and CDR2 is SFDVKD. The CDR3 totals 17 residues. The CDR3 DNA is TGTGCCACCAGTGATTCGCTAGACGGGGGCTGGGGGAATGAGCAGTTCTTC. This encodes CATSDSLDGGWGNEQFF.

The V and J genes are TRBV20-1 and TRBJ2-3; 9 bases are a match to TRBD2. CDR3 size: 14 residues. After removal of 6 bases from V and 4 bases from J, the junction contained 8 bases not matched to a gene. Per germline, CDR1 DFQATT and CDR2 SNEGSKA (reference sequence). CDR3: CSAPRTSDSDTQYF. The DNA for the CDR3 is TGCAGTGCCCCCCGGACTAGCGATTCAGATACGCAGTATTTT.

A few counts support this clonotype. This chain joins TRBV5-1 and TRBJ1-4; 10 bases are shared with TRBD1. Per the germline V gene, CDR1 is SGHRS and CDR2 is YFSETQ. The trim removed 2 bases at V and 7 bases at J, leaving 8 bases unmatched. This CDR3 region has 16 residues. This chain's CDR3 is CASSLRTDRGSEKLFF. The CDR3 DNA is TGCGCCAGCAGCTTACGGACGGACAGGGGGAGTGAAAAACTGTTTTTT. The whole variable domain, remainder taken from reference TRBV5-1 and TRBJ1-4, is KAGVTQTPRYLIKTRGQQVTLSCSPISGHRSVSWYQQTPGQGLQFLFEYFSETQRNKGNFPGRFSGRQFSNSRSEMNVSTLELGDSALYLCASSLRTDRGSEKLFFGSGTQLSVL.

V gene TRBV7-2 combines with J gene TRBJ1-3; D might be TRBD1 (5 bases). With 2 bases removed from V and 0 bases from J, the gap between germline ends came to 11 bases. This CDR3 is 16 amino acids long. Per germline, CDR1 SGHTA and CDR2 FQGNSA. The CDR3 loop reads CASSLSKTVSGNTIYF. The CDR3 DNA sequence: TGTGCCAGCAGCTTATCCAAGACAGTCTCTGGAAACACCATATATTTT.

The rearrangement joins TRBV12-3 or TRBV12-4 to TRBJ1-1; 7 bases match TRBD1. The CDR3 contains 15 residues. The trim removed 2 bases at V and 4 bases at J, leaving 7 bases unmatched. This CDR3 is CASSLLAGGVTEAFF. The CDR3 nucleotides read TGTGCCAGCAGTTTACTCGCAGGGGGAGTCACTGAAGCTTTCTTT.

The sample holds many counts of this clonotype. The genes are TRBV5-6 and TRBJ1-1; D is possibly TRBD1 (6 bases). CDR1 and CDR2 (germline): SGHDT, YYEEEE. V dropped 2 bases and J dropped 1 base, with 12 bases sitting between them. There are 15 residues in the CDR3. Here the CDR3 DNA reads TGTGCCAGCAGCTTTATCGACAGGCGGAACACTGAAGCTTTCTTT. Its translation: CASSFIDRRNTEAFF.

Points on this clonotype: A single base separates this from a much larger clone, so it may be a read error. The chain couples TRBV20-1 to TRBJ1-5, with D unresolved. The V gene's germline CDR1 is DFQATT and CDR2 SNEGSKA (reference sequence). Trimming took off 5 bases at V and 8 bases at J, with 13 bases between the two ends. CDR3 length: 12 residues. The CDR3 DNA follows: TGCAGTGCTTGTGTAGGGCTGGAGCCCCAGCATTTT. Translating gives CSACVGLEPQHF.

V is TRBV10-3 and J is TRBJ1-2; a possible D gene is TRBD1 (6 bases). Trimming took 2 bases from V and 6 from J, leaving 16 bases between them. There are 15 residues in the CDR3. CDR1 is ENHRY and CDR2 is SYGVKD in the germline V gene. CDR3 nucleotides: TGTGCCATCAGTGAGCCGCGCGAGGGGGTCCATGGCTACACCTTC. This gives the protein CAISEPREGVHGYTF.

The V call is TRBV6-5, the J call TRBJ1-1; no definite D call. The CDR3 has 16 amino acids. V was clipped by 0 bases and J by 1 base, with 12 bases between them. CDR1 MNHEY and CDR2 SVGAGI come from the germline V gene. CDR3: CASSYSHLTSNTEAFF. The CDR3, as DNA: TGTGCCAGCAGTTACTCCCATCTTACCTCGAACACTGAAGCTTTCTTT.

A single count supports this clonotype. No conserved phenylalanine or tryptophan is present at the end of the CDR3, so a read error is the likely explanation. V and J are TRBV6-1 and TRBJ1-5; D call uncertain. The CDR3 contains 13 residues. The V and J ends lost 6 bases and 4 bases respectively, with 10 bases between them. Germline-derived CDR1 and CDR2 are MNHNS and SASEGT. The CDR3 DNA reads as TGTGCCAGCAGGAGTGGTGTTAATCAGCCCCAGCATTCT. Protein product: CASRSGVNQPQHS.

This clonotype was detected many times. This chain joins TRBV20-1 and TRBJ1-1; D not resolved. CDR3 length: 10 residues. V was trimmed by 6 bases and J by 10 bases, leaving 12 bases between them. From germline, CDR1 is DFQATT and CDR2 SNEGSKA (reference sequence). Here the CDR3 DNA reads TGCAGTGCGTTATCCCCAGTAGCTTTCTTT. It codes for CSALSPVAFF.

This clonotype was seen a handful of times. This chain connects TRBV7-9 to TRBJ1-1; D is unclear. V shed 5 bases and J shed 0 bases, with 19 bases lying between them. This CDR3 has 17 amino acids. CDR1 and CDR2 (germline): SEHNR, FQNEAQ (reference sequence). The CDR3 nucleotides are TGTGCCAGCAGCGCCGACCGAAGATCGAACATGAACACTGAAGCTTTCTTT. It encodes CASSADRRSNMNTEAFF.

The rearrangement uses TRBV28 and TRBJ1-5; no clear D gene. This CDR3 has 14 amino acids. Trimming cost V 10 bases and J 0 bases, with 13 bases left between them. Germline CDR1 MDHEN, CDR2 SYDVKM. CDR3 DNA: TGTGCCATCTCGGACTTTCTTAGCAATCAGCCCCAGCATTTT. Encoded protein: CAISDFLSNQPQHF.

This clonotype was counted between two and nine times. This rearrangement joins TRBV7-2 to TRBJ1-5; no reliable D call. The V end lost 1 base, the J end lost 2 bases, and 15 bases lay between the germline ends. The germline gives CDR1 SGHTA, CDR2 FQGNSA. The CDR3 is 17 residues long. In DNA form, the CDR3 reads TGTGCCAGCAGCTTAGGGACCGGACCCCCCCGCAATCAGCCCCAGCATTTT. It yields the protein CASSLGTGPPRNQPQHF.

Only one count was recorded for this clonotype. J is TRBJ2-2 and V is TRBV24-1; D gene uncertain. Germline V gene lookup returns CDR1 KGHDR and CDR2 SFDVKD. Deletions cut 3 bases from V and 3 bases from J, with 10 bases between. The CDR3 loop spans 15 amino acids. CDR3 region: CATSDTTKHTGELFF. CDR3 sequence (DNA): TGTGCCACCAGTGATACCACTAAGCACACCGGGGAGCTGTTTTTT.

The genes are TRBV12-3 or TRBV12-4 and TRBJ2-1; D is unresolved. This CDR3 region has 15 residues. V shed 6 bases and J shed 4 bases, with 16 bases lying between them. The CDR3 DNA sequence: TGTGCCAGCAGAAACCCTCTAGGCCGTTACAATGAGCAGTTCTTC. The encoded protein is CASRNPLGRYNEQFF.

The chain links TRBV12-3 or TRBV12-4 to TRBJ1-3, with 8 bases fitting TRBD1. V was clipped by 7 bases and J by 2 bases; unmatched bases: 7. The CDR3 is 15 amino acids. The CDR3: CASIRQGTPGNTIYF. The CDR3 DNA sequence: TGTGCCAGCATTAGACAGGGGACTCCTGGAAACACCATATATTTT.